Listed below are T cell receptor beta chains from one sample, sequenced in a study of cytomegalovirus exposure and HLA in healthy donors. Repertoires were generated with immunoSEQ multiplex PCR, while TCRdb's copy carries only in-frame clones and drops some. The sample table sets out about 110,000 clones. Sequencing used PBMCs. These TCRs come from a man aged 25-45 years in good health and CMV-seronegative. Both conserved end residues are part of each CDR3. Fields, in order: CDR3 DNA, CDR3 protein, V gene, D gene, J gene. A D gene is named only where the DNA matches it firmly.

DNA: TGTGCCAGCAGACTAGCGGGGATGAATGAGCAGTTCTTC
CDR3: CASRLAGMNEQFF
V: TRBV7-2
D: TRBD2
J: TRBJ2-1

DNA: TGCGCCAGCAGCCTCCAGACTAGCGGGGGGTTATCGACCGGGGAGCTGTTTTTT
CDR3: CASSLQTSGGLSTGELFF
V: TRBV5-1
D: TRBD2
J: TRBJ2-2

DNA: TGCGCCAGCAGTCAGCCGCCCCTACTCGGGGACACCAGGGATCCTTGCTACTACGAGCAGTACTTC
CDR3: CASSQPPLLGDTRDPCYYEQYF
V: TRBV23-1
D: -
J: TRBJ2-7

DNA: TGCGCCAGCAGCTTGGTCGGGAACTCCTACAATGAGCAGTTCTTC
CDR3: CASSLVGNSYNEQFF
V: TRBV5-1
D: -
J: TRBJ2-1

DNA: TGTGCCAGCCGCTTAGTGGGCAGGGGGAACTATGGCTACACCTTC
CDR3: CASRLVGRGNYGYTF
V: TRBV7-9
D: TRBD1
J: TRBJ1-2

DNA: TGCGCCAGCAGCTTGGACGGGACAGGTTACTCTGGGGCCAACGTCCTGACTTTC
CDR3: CASSLDGTGYSGANVLTF
V: TRBV5-1
D: TRBD1
J: TRBJ2-6

DNA: TGTGCCAGCAGCTTTAGGACAGGGTGGAGCACTGAAGCTTTCTTT
CDR3: CASSFRTGWSTEAFF
V: TRBV11-2
D: TRBD1
J: TRBJ1-1

DNA: TGTGCCAGCAGCTTAGGGGGAGGGTTGGTGACCGGGGAGCTGTTTTTT
CDR3: CASSLGGGLVTGELFF
V: TRBV11-2
D: TRBD2
J: TRBJ2-2

DNA: TGTGCCAGCAGCGTAGGGCTAACGCTAGCGGGCAATGAGCAGTTCTTC
CDR3: CASSVGLTLAGNEQFF
V: TRBV9
D: TRBD2
J: TRBJ2-1

DNA: TGCGCCAGCAGTGAGTCGATTGGACGACAGGGGAACTATGGCTACACCTTC
CDR3: CASSESIGRQGNYGYTF
V: TRBV10-1
D: TRBD1
J: TRBJ1-2

DNA: TGCGCCAGCAGCTTACGACAAATACAAGAGACCCAGTACTTC
CDR3: CASSLRQIQETQYF
V: TRBV5-1
D: -
J: TRBJ2-5

DNA: TGCGCCAGCAGCCAATTGTACGGATCAGGGACAGACTATGGCTACACCTTC
CDR3: CASSQLYGSGTDYGYTF
V: TRBV4-1
D: TRBD1
J: TRBJ1-2

DNA: TGTGCCAGCAGCTTGGAGGTCCTTTTACAGGGGATATCCTACGAGCAGTACTTC
CDR3: CASSLEVLLQGISYEQYF
V: TRBV5-6
D: TRBD1
J: TRBJ2-7

DNA: TGCGCCAGCAGCCAGGACAGGGGTGGTCAGCCCCAGCATTTT
CDR3: CASSQDRGGQPQHF
V: TRBV5-1
D: TRBD1
J: TRBJ1-5

DNA: TGCGCCAGCAGCTTGGCGGGAACAACTAATGAAAAACTGTTTTTT
CDR3: CASSLAGTTNEKLFF
V: TRBV5-1
D: -
J: TRBJ1-4

DNA: TGCGCCAGCAGCTTGAGACAGCGAATTGACTCCGAAAAACTGTTTTTT
CDR3: CASSLRQRIDSEKLFF
V: TRBV5-1
D: -
J: TRBJ1-4

DNA: TGTGCCAGCAGCTTAGAAAAACCTCCTCCGACTAGCGGGGAGCAGTTCTTC
CDR3: CASSLEKPPPTSGEQFF
V: TRBV7-6
D: TRBD2
J: TRBJ2-1

DNA: TGTGCCAGCAGGGCGGCGAGCACAGATACGCAGTATTTT
CDR3: CASRAASTDTQYF
V: TRBV6-1
D: -
J: TRBJ2-3

DNA: TGTGCCAGCAGCCCCCACGGGGCCAAACGGGGGGATACGCAGTATTTT
CDR3: CASSPHGAKRGDTQYF
V: TRBV11-2
D: -
J: TRBJ2-3

DNA: TGTGCCAGCAGTGATGCCGGGACAAGATATGGCTACACCTTC
CDR3: CASSDAGTRYGYTF
V: TRBV6-1
D: -
J: TRBJ1-2

DNA: TGTGCCAGCACCATGGACAGGGGTACGTACGAGCAGTACTTC
CDR3: CASTMDRGTYEQYF
V: TRBV7-9
D: TRBD1
J: TRBJ2-7

DNA: TGCGCCAGCAGCCAAGGGGGAGCAGGAAACTATGGCTACACCTTC
CDR3: CASSQGGAGNYGYTF
V: TRBV5-1
D: -
J: TRBJ1-2

DNA: TGTGCCAGCAGCGTAGGGCGGGGGGGACTCTACGAGCAGTACTTC
CDR3: CASSVGRGGLYEQYF
V: TRBV9
D: TRBD2
J: TRBJ2-7

DNA: TGTGCCAGCAGCTTATTTGCGGGGGGACCCTACGAGCAGTACTTC
CDR3: CASSLFAGGPYEQYF
V: TRBV7-6
D: TRBD2
J: TRBJ2-7

DNA: TGTGCCAGCATACAACAGGGGGTGGACACTGAAGCTTTCTTT
CDR3: CASIQQGVDTEAFF
V: TRBV2
D: TRBD1
J: TRBJ1-1

DNA: TGTGCCAGCTCACCAGTCGCAGGTATGCCTGGCACTGAAGCTTTCTTT
CDR3: CASSPVAGMPGTEAFF
V: TRBV18
D: -
J: TRBJ1-1

DNA: TGTGCCAGCTCACCGATGACAGGGGCTGAAGCTTTCTTT
CDR3: CASSPMTGAEAFF
V: TRBV18
D: TRBD1
J: TRBJ1-1

DNA: TGTGCCAGCAGCCCAGGGCCTTATAGCAATCAGCCCCAGCATTTT
CDR3: CASSPGPYSNQPQHF
V: TRBV9
D: -
J: TRBJ1-5

DNA: TGTGCCATCAGTGAGTCGGGGGGTCTTCAGCCCCAGCATTTT
CDR3: CAISESGGLQPQHF
V: TRBV10-3
D: -
J: TRBJ1-5

DNA: TGCGCCAGCAGCTTCACAGGGTACGAGCAGTACTTC
CDR3: CASSFTGYEQYF
V: TRBV5-1
D: -
J: TRBJ2-7

DNA: TGTGCCAGCAGCTTTCTTGGTGGTACCGGGACAGGGAGGTCCGAGCAGTACTTC
CDR3: CASSFLGGTGTGRSEQYF
V: TRBV7-9
D: TRBD1
J: TRBJ2-7

DNA: TGTGCCAGCAGTTACCAGGGGGAGACCCAGTACTTC
CDR3: CASSYQGETQYF
V: TRBV6-6
D: -
J: TRBJ2-5

DNA: TGTGCCAGCAAAAAGGGGTCAGATACGCAGTATTTT
CDR3: CASKKGSDTQYF
V: TRBV2
D: -
J: TRBJ2-3

DNA: TGTGCCAAGACTAGCGGGAGCGCGAACACCGGGGAGCTGTTTTTT
CDR3: CAKTSGSANTGELFF
V: TRBV2
D: TRBD2
J: TRBJ2-2

DNA: TGCGCCAGCAGAATGGGGGGGTACTCTGGGGCCAACGTCCTGACTTTC
CDR3: CASRMGGYSGANVLTF
V: TRBV5-1
D: TRBD2
J: TRBJ2-6

DNA: TGTGCCAGCAGCTTAATCCCTCAGGGTGGCAATCAGCCCCAGCATTTT
CDR3: CASSLIPQGGNQPQHF
V: TRBV7-8
D: -
J: TRBJ1-5

DNA: TGCGCCAGCAGCCCGGGACAGGCTCAAGAGACCCAGTACTTC
CDR3: CASSPGQAQETQYF
V: TRBV5-1
D: TRBD1
J: TRBJ2-5

DNA: TGCGCCAGCAGCTTGGATACGAACACCGGGGAGCTGTTTTTT
CDR3: CASSLDTNTGELFF
V: TRBV5-1
D: -
J: TRBJ2-2

DNA: TGTGCCATCAGCGGGGGGACCTACGAGCAGTACTTC
CDR3: CAISGGTYEQYF
V: TRBV10-3
D: TRBD2
J: TRBJ2-7

DNA: TGCGCCAGCAGCCAACTAGCGGGGGGATACAATGAGCAGTTCTTC
CDR3: CASSQLAGGYNEQFF
V: TRBV5-1
D: TRBD2
J: TRBJ2-1

DNA: TGTGCCAGCAGCCTAGGACAGGGGCAGAATGAGCAGTTCTTC
CDR3: CASSLGQGQNEQFF
V: TRBV5-5
D: TRBD1
J: TRBJ2-1

DNA: TGCAGCGTTGAACTTGGGACAAGCAACACCGGGGAGCTGTTTTTT
CDR3: CSVELGTSNTGELFF
V: TRBV29-1
D: -
J: TRBJ2-2

DNA: TGTGCCACCAGCAGAGGGGGACAGCAAGAGACCCAGTACTTC
CDR3: CATSRGGQQETQYF
V: TRBV15
D: TRBD1
J: TRBJ2-5

DNA: TGTGCCAGCAGCTTCAAGACGGGTAATGAAAAACTGTTTTTT
CDR3: CASSFKTGNEKLFF
V: TRBV7-9
D: -
J: TRBJ1-4

DNA: TGTGCCAGCAGCTTGCGTCGGACTAGCGGGTACAATGAGCAGTTCTTC
CDR3: CASSLRRTSGYNEQFF
V: TRBV5-6
D: TRBD2
J: TRBJ2-1

DNA: TGTGCCAGCAGCTTAGGCCAGGGGGAAAAGTACTTC
CDR3: CASSLGQGEKYF
V: TRBV11-2
D: TRBD1
J: TRBJ2-7

DNA: TGTGCCAGCAGCTTTACTTTGCTCCAAGAGACCCAGTACTTC
CDR3: CASSFTLLQETQYF
V: TRBV11-2
D: -
J: TRBJ2-5

DNA: TGTGCCAGCAGCTTAGAGGGGCGGGGGGGCCAAGAGACCCAGTACTTC
CDR3: CASSLEGRGGQETQYF
V: TRBV7-2
D: TRBD2
J: TRBJ2-5

DNA: TGCGCCAGCAGCCCCTCAGTAAGGGGCGCGAGCACAGATACGCAGTATTTT
CDR3: CASSPSVRGASTDTQYF
V: TRBV4-3
D: -
J: TRBJ2-3

DNA: TGTGCCAGCAGTTTACTAGCGGGGGGTTCGATCCACGAGCAGTACTTC
CDR3: CASSLLAGGSIHEQYF
V: TRBV27
D: TRBD2
J: TRBJ2-7

DNA: TGTGCCAGCAGTGAGGCTAGCGGGGGGGCCACAGATACGCAGTATTTT
CDR3: CASSEASGGATDTQYF
V: TRBV6-4
D: TRBD2
J: TRBJ2-3

DNA: TGTGCCAGCAGCACAGGGGGGGCTGGGGGCTACACCTTC
CDR3: CASSTGGAGGYTF
V: TRBV9
D: TRBD1
J: TRBJ1-2

DNA: TGCGCCAGCAGCCAAGATCTAAGGGGAACCGGGGAGCTGTTTTTT
CDR3: CASSQDLRGTGELFF
V: TRBV4-3
D: -
J: TRBJ2-2

DNA: TGCGCCAGCAGCTTACCCAGGGAAAAAGCTACGCAGTATTTT
CDR3: CASSLPREKATQYF
V: TRBV5-1
D: -
J: TRBJ2-3

DNA: TGTGCCACTAGGGAGGGCGACTATGGCTACACCTTC
CDR3: CATREGDYGYTF
V: TRBV6-6
D: -
J: TRBJ1-2

DNA: TGTGCCAGCAGCCCCGGGCAGGGTTACAATGAGCAGTTCTTC
CDR3: CASSPGQGYNEQFF
V: TRBV11-3
D: -
J: TRBJ2-1

DNA: TGCGCCAGCAGCCAAGAACTCGGGAATCAGCCCCAGCATTTT
CDR3: CASSQELGNQPQHF
V: TRBV4-1
D: -
J: TRBJ1-5

DNA: TGCGCCAGCAGCTTGGAAGGGGTCGGGGAGACCCAGTACTTC
CDR3: CASSLEGVGETQYF
V: TRBV5-1
D: -
J: TRBJ2-5

DNA: TGTGCCAGCAGCCCACGCTTACAGCTGAACACTGAAGCTTTCTTT
CDR3: CASSPRLQLNTEAFF
V: TRBV27
D: -
J: TRBJ1-1

DNA: TGTGCCAGCCAGCCCGGGACAGGGTTCGGCTACACCTTC
CDR3: CASQPGTGFGYTF
V: TRBV28
D: TRBD1
J: TRBJ1-2